A selection of T cell receptor beta chains follows, all from one sample in a study of T-cell reconstitution after alpha-beta-depleted transplantation in children. TCRdb itself ran the PCR reads through MiXCR, one entry per CDR3 protein. The table records about a million distinct CDR3 sequences, about 29% of them present only once. The sample was PBMCs, mostly from graft donor cells, taken 360 days after TCRalphabeta/CD19-depleted stem cell transplant. The origin of the receptors is a boy less than two years old who had a stem cell transplant for SCID, so the T cells may come from the graft donor. Each CDR3 is given with its conserved first and last residue. The order of the fields is V gene, J gene, D gene, clone size, CDR3 protein, CDR3 DNA. D genes are given only for firm matches. Expanded clones are given a class, and other clones once, few, many or no size at all.

v_gene: TRBV12-3/TRBV12-4; j_gene: TRBJ1-2; d_gene: TRBD1; abundance: -; CDR3aa: CASNDRVGYYGYTF; CDR3nt: TGTGCCAGCAACGACAGGGTGGGATACTATGGCTACACCTTC
v_gene: TRBV2; j_gene: TRBJ1-5; d_gene: -; abundance: many; CDR3aa: CASAQGGQPQHF; CDR3nt: TGTGCCAGCGCGCAGGGCGGACAGCCCCAGCATTTT
v_gene: TRBV4-1; j_gene: TRBJ1-2; d_gene: -; abundance: -; CDR3aa: CASSQEGRVHGYTF; CDR3nt: TGCGCCAGCAGCCAAGAAGGCAGGGTCCATGGCTACACCTTC
v_gene: TRBV20-1; j_gene: TRBJ1-6; d_gene: -; abundance: few; CDR3aa: CSARALGAYSPLHF; CDR3nt: TGCAGTGCTCGGGCCCTAGGCGCCTATTCACCCCTCCACTTT
v_gene: TRBV15; j_gene: TRBJ2-2; d_gene: -; abundance: few; CDR3aa: CATSIAGELFF; CDR3nt: TGTGCCACCAGCATCGCCGGGGAGCTGTTTTTT
v_gene: TRBV12-3/TRBV12-4; j_gene: TRBJ1-1; d_gene: -; abundance: few; CDR3aa: CASSLYEAFF; CDR3nt: TGTGCCAGCAGTCTTTATGAAGCTTTCTTT
v_gene: TRBV3-1; j_gene: TRBJ1-5; d_gene: TRBD1; abundance: -; CDR3aa: CASSLQGARQPQHF; CDR3nt: TGTGCCAGCAGCCTTCAGGGGGCGAGGCAGCCCCAGCATTTT
v_gene: TRBV5-1; j_gene: TRBJ2-7; d_gene: -; abundance: -; CDR3aa: CASSSGQPYRGYEQYF; CDR3nt: TGCGCCAGCAGCTCAGGACAGCCCTATAGAGGATACGAGCAGTACTTC
v_gene: TRBV28; j_gene: TRBJ1-2; d_gene: TRBD1; abundance: few; CDR3aa: CASLSPGQGYTF; CDR3nt: TGTGCCAGCCTCTCCCCGGGACAGGGCTACACCTTC
v_gene: TRBV29-1; j_gene: TRBJ2-2; d_gene: TRBD1; abundance: few; CDR3aa: CSARTGVGSTGELFF; CDR3nt: TGCAGCGCGCGAACAGGGGTGGGGAGCACCGGGGAGCTGTTTTTT
v_gene: TRBV6-1; j_gene: TRBJ2-4; d_gene: -; abundance: few; CDR3aa: CASTRTLGNIQYF; CDR3nt: TGTGCCAGCACCAGAACATTAGGCAACATTCAGTACTTC
v_gene: TRBV5-1; j_gene: TRBJ2-1; d_gene: TRBD2; abundance: few; CDR3aa: CASSLVSGGRSSYNEQFF; CDR3nt: TGCGCCAGCAGCTTGGTTAGCGGGGGCCGGAGCTCCTACAATGAGCAGTTCTTC
v_gene: TRBV5-1; j_gene: TRBJ1-1; d_gene: -; abundance: few; CDR3aa: CASSPLPGGTEAFF; CDR3nt: TGCGCCAGCAGCCCCCTTCCGGGGGGCACTGAAGCTTTCTTT
v_gene: TRBV5-6; j_gene: TRBJ2-2; d_gene: -; abundance: -; CDR3aa: CASSPTYIPTETGELFF; CDR3nt: TGTGCCAGCAGCCCCACCTATATACCGACAGAGACCGGGGAGCTGTTTTTT
v_gene: TRBV4-1; j_gene: TRBJ1-4; d_gene: TRBD1; abundance: -; CDR3aa: CASSQSPTGFEKLFF; CDR3nt: TGCGCCAGCAGCCAGTCACCGACAGGGTTTGAAAAACTGTTTTTT
v_gene: TRBV4-3; j_gene: TRBJ1-2; d_gene: -; abundance: few; CDR3aa: CASSQDEADYVGYTF; CDR3nt: TGCGCCAGCAGCCAAGATGAAGCGGATTATGTTGGCTACACCTTC
v_gene: TRBV2; j_gene: TRBJ2-1; d_gene: -; abundance: few; CDR3aa: CASRKGSSEEQFF; CDR3nt: TGTGCCAGCAGGAAGGGGTCTTCGGAAGAGCAGTTCTTC
v_gene: TRBV28; j_gene: TRBJ2-3; d_gene: -; abundance: -; CDR3aa: CASSLGGETDTQYF; CDR3nt: TGTGCCAGCAGTTTAGGGGGAGAAACAGATACGCAGTATTTT
v_gene: TRBV11-2; j_gene: TRBJ2-1; d_gene: TRBD2; abundance: many; CDR3aa: CASSASQQGLANEQFF; CDR3nt: TGTGCCAGCAGCGCATCGCAACAGGGACTAGCGAATGAGCAGTTCTTC
v_gene: TRBV4-2; j_gene: TRBJ2-2; d_gene: -; abundance: -; CDR3aa: CAISQGLPGYGGELFF; CDR3nt: TGTGCCATCAGCCAGGGGCTCCCGGGGTATGGCGGGGAGCTGTTTTTT
v_gene: TRBV12-3/TRBV12-4; j_gene: TRBJ1-1; d_gene: -; abundance: few; CDR3aa: CASSLNLVRNTEAFF; CDR3nt: TGTGCCAGCAGTTTAAATCTGGTCAGAAACACTGAAGCTTTCTTT
v_gene: TRBV7-3; j_gene: TRBJ2-2; d_gene: TRBD2; abundance: -; CDR3aa: CASSRAGGTNTGELFF; CDR3nt: TGTGCCAGCAGTCGCGCGGGGGGGACGAACACCGGGGAGCTGTTTTTT
v_gene: TRBV30; j_gene: TRBJ1-1; d_gene: -; abundance: few; CDR3aa: CAWSSLGGNTEAFF; CDR3nt: TGTGCCTGGAGTTCCTTGGGCGGGAACACTGAAGCTTTCTTT
v_gene: TRBV28; j_gene: TRBJ2-7; d_gene: -; abundance: -; CDR3aa: CASSFRGGRGYEQYF; CDR3nt: TGTGCCAGCAGTTTTCGAGGGGGGAGGGGGTACGAGCAGTACTTC
v_gene: TRBV5-1; j_gene: TRBJ2-5; d_gene: TRBD2; abundance: few; CDR3aa: CASSPGGLAQETQYF; CDR3nt: TGCGCCAGCAGCCCGGGAGGACTAGCTCAAGAGACCCAGTACTTC
v_gene: TRBV9; j_gene: TRBJ1-2; d_gene: TRBD1; abundance: -; CDR3aa: CASSDLRYRGEDYGYTF; CDR3nt: TGTGCCAGCAGCGACTTAAGATACAGGGGGGAGGACTATGGCTACACCTTC
v_gene: TRBV9; j_gene: TRBJ2-1; d_gene: -; abundance: few; CDR3aa: CASSVPRNEQFF; CDR3nt: TGTGCCAGCAGCGTACCCCGAAATGAGCAGTTCTTC
v_gene: TRBV30; j_gene: TRBJ1-3; d_gene: -; abundance: -; CDR3aa: CAWNSAGNTIYF; CDR3nt: TGTGCCTGGAATTCTGCGGGAAACACCATATATTTT